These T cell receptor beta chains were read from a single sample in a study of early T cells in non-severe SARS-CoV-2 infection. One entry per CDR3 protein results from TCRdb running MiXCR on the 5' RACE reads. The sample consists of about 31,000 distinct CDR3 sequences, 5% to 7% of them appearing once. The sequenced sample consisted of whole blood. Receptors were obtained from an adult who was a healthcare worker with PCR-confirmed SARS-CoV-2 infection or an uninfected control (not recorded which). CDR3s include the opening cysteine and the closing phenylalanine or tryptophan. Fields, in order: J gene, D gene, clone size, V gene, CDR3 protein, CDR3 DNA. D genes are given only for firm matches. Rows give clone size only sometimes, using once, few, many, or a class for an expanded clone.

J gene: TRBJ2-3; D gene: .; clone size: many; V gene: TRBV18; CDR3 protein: CASSPRGPPSDTQYF; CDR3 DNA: TGTGCCAGCTCACCAAGGGGACCACCTTCGGATACGCAGTATTTT
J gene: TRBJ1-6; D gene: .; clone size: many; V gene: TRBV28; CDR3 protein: CASSSRGSPLHF; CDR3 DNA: TGTGCCAGCAGCAGCAGGGGTTCACCCCTCCACTTT
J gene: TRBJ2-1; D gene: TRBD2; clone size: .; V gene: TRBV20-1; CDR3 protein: CSGGLAGSSYNEQFF; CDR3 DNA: TGCAGTGGGGGACTAGCGGGAAGCTCCTACAATGAGCAGTTCTTC
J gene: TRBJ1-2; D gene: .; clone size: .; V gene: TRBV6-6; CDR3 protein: CASSQAPGVGRFGYGYTF; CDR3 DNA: TGTGCCAGCAGTCAAGCTCCGGGTGTAGGGCGTTTTGGCTATGGCTACACCTTC
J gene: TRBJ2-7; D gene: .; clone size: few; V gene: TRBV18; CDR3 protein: CASSPVGFGEQYF; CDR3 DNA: TGTGCCAGCTCCCCCGTGGGGTTTGGGGAGCAGTACTTC
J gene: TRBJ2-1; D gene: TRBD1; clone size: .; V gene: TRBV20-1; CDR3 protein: CSARGQLSYNEQFF; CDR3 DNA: TGCAGTGCTAGGGGACAGTTGTCCTACAATGAGCAGTTCTTC
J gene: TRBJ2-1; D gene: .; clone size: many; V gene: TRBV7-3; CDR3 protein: CASSPIRAEGQFF; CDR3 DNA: TGTGCCAGCAGCCCGATTAGAGCGGAAGGGCAGTTCTTC
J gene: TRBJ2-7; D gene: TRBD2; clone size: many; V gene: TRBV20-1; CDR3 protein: CSAQREVNEQYF; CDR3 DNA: TGCAGTGCCCAGCGGGAGGTCAACGAGCAGTACTTC
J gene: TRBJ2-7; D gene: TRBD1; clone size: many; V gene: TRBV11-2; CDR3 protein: CASKLQGASYEQYF; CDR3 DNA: TGTGCCAGCAAGCTCCAGGGGGCCTCCTACGAGCAGTACTTC
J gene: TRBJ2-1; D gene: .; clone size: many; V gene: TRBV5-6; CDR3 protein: CASSLVAPISYNEQFF; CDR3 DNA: TGTGCCAGCAGCTTGGTTGCTCCGATCTCCTACAATGAGCAGTTCTTC